Listed here are 4 T cell receptor beta chains from one sample, sequenced in a study of blood T cell repertoires in COVID-19. This table comes from immunoSEQ multiplex PCR, and its TCRdb copy is limited to in-frame clones, with some not included. The sample includes approximately 250,000 clones, roughly 87% of them seen just once. Material: PBMCs or T cells enriched from blood (not recorded which). The source is a woman aged 25 to 39 who had recovered from COVID-19.

This sequence joins TRBV27 and TRBJ2-7, with D unresolved. CDR1 is MNHEY, CDR2 SMNVEV, per germline (reference sequence). The CDR3 is 14 amino acids. V lost 5 bases, J lost 6 bases, and 17 bases lay in between. The CDR3 loop is CASSPFDFESEQYF. Written as DNA, the CDR3 is TGTGCCAGCAGTCCATTTGATTTCGAGTCCGAGCAGTACTTC.

V usage is TRBV6-5 and J usage is TRBJ2-1, with 9 bases fitting TRBD1. Trimming cost V 4 bases and J 2 bases; bases outside gene matches: 6. Germline values: CDR1 MNHEY, CDR2 SVGAGI. The CDR3 runs 16 residues. The CDR3 nucleotides read TGTGCCAGCAGTTGGGGACAGGGCCTAGCCTACAATGAGCAGTTCTTC. Residues: CASSWGQGLAYNEQFF.

The chain recombines TRBV19 with TRBJ1-4; maybe TRBD1 (5 bases). Between the trimmed V and J ends, which lost 4 bases and 0 bases, there was a span of 9 bases. Germline loops: CDR1 LNHDA, CDR2 SQIVND (reference sequence). This CDR3 is built from 15 residues. The CDR3 coding sequence is TGTGCCAGTAGTACAGGGTTTGCAACTAATGAAAAACTGTTTTTT. Its translation: CASSTGFATNEKLFF.

This clone was observed once. The chain carries TRBV7-2 and TRBJ1-3, with 7 bases that match TRBD1. The germline CDR1 and CDR2 sequences are SGHTA and FQGNSA. The CDR3 consists of 17 residues. The junction had 10 bases not matched to a gene; V was cut back by 5 bases and J by 0 bases. The CDR3 DNA reads as TGTGCCAGCAGCCGTACAGGGGAGCTATACTCTGGAAACACCATATATTTT. It encodes CASSRTGELYSGNTIYF.